This T cell receptor beta chain stems from a study of shared clonotypes between healthy human individuals. Study results and limitations: Represented diversity, genetic and exposure-history alike, was limited by few donors.

Trimming cost V 5 bases and J 0 bases, with 14 bases left between them. CDR3 length: 16 residues. CDR1 LNHDA and CDR2 SQIVND come from the germline V gene (reference sequence). Worth noting for this clone: Its cognate antigen is unknown.

Some clones are missing from TCRdb's copy, which holds only in-frame ones; the method was immunoSEQ multiplex PCR. The sample includes 2 million to 2.5 million clones, roughly 94% of them seen just once. Sequencing input: naive CD4+ T cells sorted from blood. Subset denoted: CD45RA+ positively selected. The sequence was collected from a man between 18 and 29 years old in good health. The chain is built from TRBV19 and TRBJ1-3; D remains unclear. DNA for the CDR3: TGTGCCAGTAGTCCCCCGAGGCAAGCCTCTGGAAACACCATATATTTT. Translation: CASSPPRQASGNTIYF.